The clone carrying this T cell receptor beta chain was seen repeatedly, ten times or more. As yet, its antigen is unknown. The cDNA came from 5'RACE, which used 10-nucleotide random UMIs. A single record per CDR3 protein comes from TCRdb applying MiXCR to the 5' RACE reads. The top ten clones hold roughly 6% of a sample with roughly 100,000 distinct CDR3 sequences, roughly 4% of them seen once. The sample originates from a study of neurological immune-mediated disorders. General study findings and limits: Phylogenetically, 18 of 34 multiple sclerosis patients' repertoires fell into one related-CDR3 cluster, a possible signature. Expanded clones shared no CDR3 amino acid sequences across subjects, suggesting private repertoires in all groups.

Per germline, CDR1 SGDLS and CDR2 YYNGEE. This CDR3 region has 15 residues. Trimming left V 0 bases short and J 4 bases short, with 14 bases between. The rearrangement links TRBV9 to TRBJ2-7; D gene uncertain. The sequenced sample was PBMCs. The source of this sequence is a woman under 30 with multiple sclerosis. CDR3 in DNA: TGTGCCAGCAGCGTAGGCGCAGCCTTGGGGTACGAGCAGTACTTC. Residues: CASSVGAALGYEQYF.